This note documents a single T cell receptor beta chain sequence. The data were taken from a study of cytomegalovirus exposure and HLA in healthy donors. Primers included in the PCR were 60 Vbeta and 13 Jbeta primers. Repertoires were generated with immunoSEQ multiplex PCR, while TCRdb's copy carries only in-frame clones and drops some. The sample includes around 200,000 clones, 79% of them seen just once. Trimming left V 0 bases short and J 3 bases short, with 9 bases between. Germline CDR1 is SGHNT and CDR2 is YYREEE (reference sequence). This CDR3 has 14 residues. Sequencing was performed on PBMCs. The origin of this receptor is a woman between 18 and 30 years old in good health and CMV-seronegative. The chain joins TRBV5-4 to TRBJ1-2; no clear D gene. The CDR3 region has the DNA TGTGCCAGCAGCTTGGGATGGGGAGACTATGGCTACACCTTC. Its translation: CASSLGWGDYGYTF.